This T cell receptor beta chain came from a study of blood T cell repertoires in COVID-19. The overall study: Samples of COVID-19 (acute and convalescent) were obtained from the United States, Italy and Spain.

In the original analysis: Reference gene primer amplification gave nucleated cell count estimates. Only in-frame clones appear in the TCRdb table, and some are missing; sequencing was by immunoSEQ multiplex PCR. V and J calls and clone size follow that table, whereas D and trimming were derived from the DNA. The sample has roughly 70,000 clones; roughly four fifths are singletons. Sequencing input: peripheral blood. This sequence originates from a woman in her fifties or sixties with acute or convalescent COVID-19.

CDR3 residues: CAISESPVAGGWSSTDTQYF. The CDR3 nucleotides are TGTGCCATCAGTGAGTCGCCGGTAGCGGGGGGGTGGTCTAGCACAGATACGCAGTATTTT. The chain recombines TRBV10-3 with TRBJ2-3, with 11 bases identical to TRBD2. Looked up from germline, CDR1 is ENHRY and CDR2 is SYGVKD. The trim removed 0 bases at V and 0 bases at J, leaving 11 bases unmatched. The CDR3 contains 20 residues.